Following are 26 T cell receptor beta chains from one sample sequenced in a study of blood T cell repertoires in COVID-19. Assay: immunoSEQ multiplex PCR; the TCRdb copy retains only in-frame clones and omits some. Of hundreds of thousands of clones in the sample, around 90% were seen once. Material for sequencing was peripheral blood. The source is a woman younger than 35 who had recovered from COVID-19.

The chain joins TRBV29-1 to TRBJ2-1; 7 bases are a match to TRBD1. V lost 8 bases and J lost 3; bases outside the gene matches: 10. Germline V gene lookup returns CDR1 SQVTM and CDR2 ANQGSEA. The length of the CDR3 is 14 residues. This chain's CDR3 is CSSVTGDGYNEQFF. The CDR3 nucleotides read TGCAGCAGCGTAACAGGGGATGGCTACAATGAGCAGTTCTTC.

CDR3: CASSLRTSGRGGADTQYF. The CDR3 DNA is TGCGCCAGCAGCCTTAGGACTAGCGGGAGGGGAGGGGCAGATACGCAGTATTTT. The rearrangement links TRBV4-3 to TRBJ2-3, with TRBD2 matching over 15 bases. Germline CDR1 and CDR2: LGHNA and YSLEER. The CDR3 sequence is 18 residues long. The J segment lost 4 bases and the V segment lost 4 bases, leaving 9 bases of the junction unmatched.

This clone was detected many times. The chain carries TRBV19 and TRBJ1-4; 8 bases align to TRBD1. The CDR3 totals 15 residues. The germline gives CDR1 LNHDA, CDR2 SQIVND (reference sequence). J was trimmed by 7 bases and V by 5 bases; bases with no gene match: 9. CDR3 DNA: TGTGCCAGTAGTGGGTGGACAGGGCTGAGTGAAAAACTGTTTTTT. As protein: CASSGWTGLSEKLFF.

The genes are TRBV13 and TRBJ2-3; no clear D. CDR3 length equals 13 residues. The V end was cut by 2 bases, the J end by 2 bases, with 5 bases between. CDR1 is PRHDT and CDR2 is FYEKMQ in the germline V gene (reference sequence). CDR3 sequence (DNA): TGTGCCAGCAGCTTAATCCACACAGATACGCAGTATTTT. This sequence encodes CASSLIHTDTQYF.

The CDR3: CASSLLGAFSYNEQFF. The CDR3 bases are TGTGCCAGCAGCTTACTTGGGGCCTTCTCCTACAATGAGCAGTTCTTC. The chain employs TRBV11-3 and TRBJ2-1, with D perhaps matching TRBD1 (5 bases). CDR1 SGHNT and CDR2 YENEEA come from the germline V gene. Trimming removed 2 bases from V and 0 bases from J, with 11 bases in between. CDR3 length equals 16 residues.

The chain combines TRBV11-2 with TRBJ2-7, with D maybe TRBD2 (5 bases). The CDR3 runs to 15 residues. Germline V CDR1 and CDR2: SGHAT, FQNNGV. Trimming cost V 0 bases and J 3 bases, with 12 bases left between them. Here the CDR3 reads CASSLDHSGVYEQYV. Written as DNA, the CDR3 is TGTGCCAGCAGCTTAGATCATTCCGGGGTCTACGAGCAGTACGTC.

This sequence joins TRBV4-3 and TRBJ2-4, with D tentatively TRBD2 (6 bases). Germline V gene lookup returns CDR1 LGHNA and CDR2 YSLEER. Between the trimmed V and J ends, which lost 6 bases and 1 base, there was a span of 13 bases. The CDR3 length is 15 residues. This CDR3 reads CASSRRGLAKNIQYF. The CDR3 DNA is TGCGCCAGCAGTCGGCGGGGTCTCGCCAAAAACATTCAGTACTTC.

J is TRBJ1-1 and V is TRBV7-8, with 8 bases that match TRBD1. Germline CDR1 and CDR2: SGHVS and FQNEAQ. This CDR3 has 11 amino acids. Trimming removed 5 bases from V and 10 bases from J; junction bases left unmatched: 3. The CDR3 coding sequence is TGTGCCAGCAGCCAGGGGGCGCGAGCTTTCTTT. Translated, it gives CASSQGARAFF.

The chain is built from TRBV19 and TRBJ1-1; TRBD1 is a possible D gene (5 bases). Trimming stripped 9 bases from V and 1 base from J, with 15 bases between. CDR3 size: 14 residues. In germline, CDR1 is LNHDA, CDR2 SQIVND (reference sequence). CDR3 protein: CASLWGRANTEAFF. The CDR3 DNA sequence: TGTGCCAGCCTGTGGGGCAGGGCGAACACTGAAGCTTTCTTT.

The CDR3 bases are TGTGCCAGCAGTTTGGGACAGGGGGCTGGAAACACCATATATTTT. This codes for CASSLGQGAGNTIYF. This chain connects TRBV27 to TRBJ1-3; 11 nucleotides line up with TRBD1. Germline V gives CDR1 MNHEY, CDR2 SMNVEV (reference sequence). The trim removed 3 bases at V and 2 bases at J, leaving 0 bases unmatched. The CDR3 totals 15 residues.

The chain employs TRBV30 and TRBJ2-1; TRBD2 matches at 8 bases. Germline CDR1 GTSNPN, CDR2 SVGIG (reference sequence). V lost 3 bases to trimming and J lost 8 bases; unmatched junction nucleotides: 6. The CDR3 is made up of 13 amino acids. The CDR3 protein is CAWRRGGRHEQFF. The CDR3 DNA follows: TGTGCCTGGAGGCGCGGGGGGAGGCATGAGCAGTTCTTC.

This chain links TRBV7-9 with TRBJ2-2, with 9 bases that match TRBD2. CDR1 and CDR2 (germline): SEHNR, FQNEAQ (reference sequence). Germline trimming cut 7 bases from V and 1 base from J; bases unmatched to any gene: 1. The CDR3 is 14 residues long. DNA for the CDR3: TGTGCCAGCATACTAGCGGGGAACACCGGGGAGCTGTTTTTT. Protein sequence: CASILAGNTGELFF.

This chain joins TRBV4-3 and TRBJ2-2; D might be TRBD2 (7 bases). V was pared by 0 bases and J by 8 bases, with 19 bases between. Per germline, CDR1 LGHNA and CDR2 YSLEER. The CDR3 has 17 residues. CDR3 amino acids: CASSQEEGEGRWGELFF. The CDR3 nucleotides are TGCGCCAGCAGCCAAGAAGAGGGGGAGGGCCGATGGGGGGAGCTGTTTTTT.

The V gene is TRBV6-2 or TRBV6-3, the J gene TRBJ1-1; TRBD1 matches 7 bases. The CDR3 is 18 residues long. Trimming cost V 0 bases and J 3 bases; bases outside gene matches: 13. Germline-derived CDR1 and CDR2 are MNHEY and SVGEGT. The CDR3 loop reads CASSYSRGAGGKYTEAFF. The CDR3 region has the DNA TGTGCCAGCAGTTACTCGAGGGGAGCAGGGGGAAAGTACACTGAAGCTTTCTTT.

CDR3 protein: CASSRFGGNTEAFF. The CDR3 nucleotides read TGCGCCAGCAGCCGGTTTGGAGGGAACACTGAAGCTTTCTTT. The chain couples TRBV4-1 to TRBJ1-1; unclear D gene. This CDR3 spans 14 amino acids. The germline V and J ends were trimmed by 4 bases and 1 base, with 10 bases remaining between them. Germline V gene data show CDR1 as MGHRA and CDR2 as YSYEKL.

With regard to this clone: Within the sample, other DNA sequences also encode this same CDR3. The chain carries TRBV7-8 and TRBJ1-5; D gene unclear. Germline assignment: CDR1 SGHVS and CDR2 FQNEAQ. The length of the CDR3 is 14 residues. The V end was cut by 5 bases, the J end by 1 base, with 9 bases between. CDR3 in DNA: TGTGCCAGCAGCCCTTCCGGGAGCAATCAGCCCCAGCATTTT. Protein product: CASSPSGSNQPQHF.

Comments on this clone: The sample has other DNA sequences that encode this CDR3 too. The chain carries TRBV5-4 and TRBJ2-5; 7 bases align to TRBD2. Trimming took 6 bases from V and 4 from J; bases not matched to a gene: 9. The CDR3 totals 14 residues. The germline V gene has CDR1 SGHNT and CDR2 YYREEE (reference sequence). The CDR3 loop reads CASTPVGGRETQYF. The DNA of the CDR3 is TGTGCCAGCACCCCTGTGGGAGGGAGAGAGACCCAGTACTTC. Filled out from reference TRBV5-4 and TRBJ2-5, the complete variable domain reads ETGVTQSPTHLIKTRGQQVTLRCSSQSGHNTVSWYQQALGQGPQFIFQYYREEENGRGNFPPRFSGLQFPNYSSELNVNALELDDSALYLCASTPVGGRETQYFGPGTRLLVL.

The chain's CDR3 is CASSLEDIVYV. In nucleotides, the CDR3 is TGTGCCAGCAGCTTAGAGGACATCGTATACGTC. The chain has TRBV7-9 and TRBJ2-7, with a weak D call TRBD1 (5 bases). Between the trimmed V and J ends, which lost 1 base and 13 bases, there was a span of 11 bases. The CDR3 is 11 amino acids. Germline CDR1 and CDR2: SEHNR and FQNEAQ (reference sequence).

The chain has TRBV5-4 and TRBJ2-4; no definite D call. The V end lost 3 bases, the J end lost 0 bases, and 13 bases lay between the germline ends. CDR3 length: 16 residues. CDR1 SGHNT and CDR2 YYREEE come from the germline V gene (reference sequence). CDR3 in amino acids: CASSYPEVLAKNIQYF. The CDR3 DNA reads TGTGCCAGCAGCTACCCCGAGGTCCTAGCCAAAAACATTCAGTACTTC.

This rearrangement joins TRBV6-2 or TRBV6-3 to TRBJ2-3, with 8 positions matching TRBD2. The CDR3 contains 14 residues. Per germline, CDR1 MNHEY and CDR2 SVGEGT. V lost 6 bases, J lost 6 bases, and 8 bases stayed unmatched. CDR3 amino acids: CASSLSGGLDTQYF. CDR3 in DNA: TGTGCCAGCAGCTTATCGGGGGGGTTGGATACGCAGTATTTT.

The chain recombines TRBV24-1 with TRBJ2-1, with 7 bases identical to TRBD2. Unmatched junction bases numbered 5, after V lost 0 bases and J lost 4 bases. Germline V CDR1 and CDR2: KGHDR, SFDVKD. The CDR3 is 16 residues long. CDR3 DNA: TGTGCCACCAGTGATTTGGGCGGGAGAGGGTACAATGAGCAGTTCTTC. This gives the protein CATSDLGGRGYNEQFF.

This clone was seen a single time. The J gene is TRBJ2-1, the V gene TRBV7-9, with a weak D call TRBD2 (6 bases). CDR3 length: 20 residues. V gave up 5 bases and J gave up 0 bases, with 26 bases separating them. Germline-derived CDR1 and CDR2 are SEHNR and FQNEAQ (reference sequence). The CDR3 loop reads CASSTQPGSREARSYNEQFF. In DNA form, the CDR3 reads TGTGCCAGCAGCACCCAGCCTGGTTCTAGGGAGGCCCGCTCCTACAATGAGCAGTTCTTC. The whole variable domain, remainder taken from reference TRBV7-9 and TRBJ2-1, is DTGVSQNPRHKITKRGQNVTFRCDPISEHNRLYWYRQTLGQGPEFLTYFQNEAQLEKSRLLSDRFSAERPKGSFSTLEIQRTEQGDSAMYLCASSTQPGSREARSYNEQFFGPGTRLTVL.

The CDR3 protein is CASSPGLARTGDTGELFF. The CDR3 DNA reads TGCGCCAGCAGCCCGGGACTAGCGAGAACAGGGGACACCGGGGAGCTGTTTTTT. This sequence joins TRBV5-1 and TRBJ2-2; TRBD2 matches 10 bases. Germline V gene data show CDR1 as SGHRS and CDR2 as YFSETQ. The CDR3 has 18 residues. V gave up 4 bases and J gave up 3 bases; unmatched junction bases: 12.

This chain connects TRBV19 to TRBJ1-5; weak D call: TRBD1 (5 bases). Germline assignment: CDR1 LNHDA and CDR2 SQIVND (reference sequence). The V end was cut by 1 base, the J end by 2 bases, with 12 bases between. The CDR3 totals 16 residues. The CDR3 DNA is TGTGCCAGTAGTATAGGTGGGGGGTCCGGCAATCAGCCCCAGCATTTT. It encodes CASSIGGGSGNQPQHF.

CDR3 bases: TGTGCCAGCAGTGATAGCGAGGACAGGGGGCCATACGAGCAGTACGTC. Translating gives CASSDSEDRGPYEQYV. The rearrangement uses TRBV6-1 and TRBJ2-7, with TRBD1 identical over 11 bases. Per germline, CDR1 MNHNS and CDR2 SASEGT. The J segment lost 4 bases and the V segment lost 3 bases, leaving 8 bases of the junction unmatched. The CDR3 length is 16 residues.

This clone occurred once. The rearrangement links TRBV5-4 to TRBJ1-2, with 9 bases matching TRBD1. This CDR3 has 17 residues. Germline CDR1 reads SGHNT; CDR2 reads YYREEE (reference sequence). The V gene end was trimmed by 3 bases and the J gene end by 7 bases; junction bases not matched to a gene: 16. This CDR3 is CASSSPLRDRVLGGYTF. The CDR3 DNA sequence: TGTGCCAGCAGCTCACCCCTCAGGGACAGGGTGTTAGGTGGCTACACCTTC. Combining the CDR3 with reference TRBV5-4 and TRBJ1-2 gives the whole variable domain ETGVTQSPTHLIKTRGQQVTLRCSSQSGHNTVSWYQQALGQGPQFIFQYYREEENGRGNFPPRFSGLQFPNYSSELNVNALELDDSALYLCASSSPLRDRVLGGYTFGSGTRLTVV.